The rows below give T cell receptor beta chains drawn from one sample of a study of cytomegalovirus exposure and HLA in healthy donors. Clones were sequenced by immunoSEQ multiplex PCR, and TCRdb holds only the in-frame ones, with some missing. The table records around 170,000 clones, about three quarters of them present only once. The sequenced sample consisted of PBMCs. These receptors originate from a girl aged 10 to 17 in good health and CMV-seronegative. The CDR3 runs from the conserved cysteine through the conserved F or W. The order of the fields is J gene, V gene, clone size, D gene, CDR3 protein, CDR3 DNA. A D gene is named only where the DNA matches it firmly. A clone size is listed for some rows: how often the clone was seen (once, few, many), or a class if it is expanded.

j_gene: TRBJ1-1
v_gene: TRBV7-3
abundance: few
d_gene: TRBD1
CDR3aa: CASSFTGTGATEAFF
CDR3nt: TGTGCCAGCAGCTTCACCGGGACAGGGGCTACTGAAGCTTTCTTT

j_gene: TRBJ1-5
v_gene: TRBV27
abundance: -
d_gene: TRBD1
CDR3aa: CASSSLVDRASNQPQHF
CDR3nt: TGTGCCAGCAGTTCCCTCGTGGACAGGGCGAGCAATCAGCCCCAGCATTTT

j_gene: TRBJ1-1
v_gene: TRBV19
abundance: -
d_gene: -
CDR3aa: CASSIWYVGENTEAFF
CDR3nt: TGTGCCAGTAGTATCTGGTATGTGGGAGAGAACACTGAAGCTTTCTTT

j_gene: TRBJ2-1
v_gene: TRBV7-3
abundance: -
d_gene: -
CDR3aa: CASSYSPAGEQFF
CDR3nt: TGTGCCAGCAGCTACAGTCCGGCGGGTGAGCAGTTCTTC

j_gene: TRBJ2-7
v_gene: TRBV14
abundance: -
d_gene: TRBD1
CDR3aa: CASSIGQGLDEQYF
CDR3nt: TGTGCCAGCAGCATCGGACAGGGGTTGGACGAGCAGTACTTC

j_gene: TRBJ1-1
v_gene: TRBV6-5
abundance: -
d_gene: -
CDR3aa: CASSHGPGGGTEAFF
CDR3nt: TGTGCCAGCAGCCACGGCCCCGGGGGTGGCACTGAAGCTTTCTTT

j_gene: TRBJ1-1
v_gene: TRBV11-3
abundance: once
d_gene: -
CDR3aa: CASSLGRDTEAFF
CDR3nt: TGTGCCAGCAGCCTCGGGAGGGACACTGAAGCTTTCTTT

j_gene: TRBJ1-2
v_gene: TRBV7-9
abundance: -
d_gene: TRBD1
CDR3aa: CASSQQTGGVGYTF
CDR3nt: TGTGCCAGCAGCCAACAGACAGGGGGTGTTGGCTACACCTTC

j_gene: TRBJ2-7
v_gene: TRBV6-1
abundance: -
d_gene: TRBD2
CDR3aa: CASSSSGSSYEQYF
CDR3nt: TGTGCCAGCTCTTCTAGCGGGAGCTCCTACGAGCAGTACTTC

j_gene: TRBJ1-6
v_gene: TRBV5-6
abundance: once
d_gene: TRBD1
CDR3aa: CASSRQTGVGSPLHF
CDR3nt: TGTGCCAGCAGCCGACAAACAGGGGTTGGTTCACCCCTCCACTTT

j_gene: TRBJ1-3
v_gene: TRBV10-1
abundance: few
d_gene: -
CDR3aa: CASSEYALRSRGNTIYF
CDR3nt: TGCGCCAGCAGTGAGTACGCGTTGCGGAGTCGAGGAAACACCATATATTTT

j_gene: TRBJ1-1
v_gene: TRBV9
abundance: -
d_gene: TRBD1
CDR3aa: CASSVAGTGEAFF
CDR3nt: TGTGCCAGCAGCGTAGCCGGGACAGGTGAAGCTTTCTTT

j_gene: TRBJ1-2
v_gene: TRBV14
abundance: -
d_gene: -
CDR3aa: CASSFGRGPLYPDYGYTF
CDR3nt: TGTGCCAGCAGCTTTGGGAGAGGGCCTTTGTATCCGGACTATGGCTACACCTTC

j_gene: TRBJ1-2
v_gene: TRBV10-3
abundance: -
d_gene: TRBD1
CDR3aa: CAISAARQGMGGYTF
CDR3nt: TGTGCCATCAGTGCCGCGAGACAGGGTATGGGTGGCTACACCTTC

j_gene: TRBJ2-3
v_gene: TRBV6-6
abundance: -
d_gene: TRBD2
CDR3aa: CASSYGLAGGTDTQYF
CDR3nt: TGTGCCAGCAGTTACGGACTAGCGGGGGGCACAGATACGCAGTATTTT

j_gene: TRBJ1-1
v_gene: TRBV18
abundance: -
d_gene: -
CDR3aa: CASSLDTEAFF
CDR3nt: TGTGCCAGCTCCCTCGACACTGAAGCTTTCTTT

j_gene: TRBJ2-1
v_gene: TRBV18
abundance: few
d_gene: -
CDR3aa: CASSPQEGEQFF
CDR3nt: TGTGCCAGCTCACCACAGGAGGGTGAGCAGTTCTTC

j_gene: TRBJ1-2
v_gene: TRBV6-5
abundance: -
d_gene: -
CDR3aa: CASRSPRVGYGYTF
CDR3nt: TGTGCCAGCAGGTCCCCCAGGGTGGGCTATGGCTACACCTTC

j_gene: TRBJ1-4
v_gene: TRBV7-9
abundance: -
d_gene: TRBD1
CDR3aa: CASRRDSSNEKLFF
CDR3nt: TGTGCCAGCAGACGGGACAGTTCTAATGAAAAACTGTTTTTT

j_gene: TRBJ1-1
v_gene: TRBV7-9
abundance: -
d_gene: -
CDR3aa: CASSYGGNTEAFF
CDR3nt: TGTGCCAGCAGCTACGGGGGGAACACTGAAGCTTTCTTT

j_gene: TRBJ1-2
v_gene: TRBV5-1
abundance: -
d_gene: -
CDR3aa: CASSLLQGYSYTF
CDR3nt: TGCGCCAGCAGCTTGTTGCAGGGGTATAGCTACACCTTC

j_gene: TRBJ2-1
v_gene: TRBV19
abundance: -
d_gene: TRBD2
CDR3aa: CASSIVPGLEGIF
CDR3nt: TGTGCCAGTAGTATAGTTCCTGGACTAGAAGGAATCTTC

j_gene: TRBJ1-3
v_gene: TRBV9
abundance: -
d_gene: -
CDR3aa: CASTVGSGNTIYF
CDR3nt: TGTGCCAGCACCGTCGGGAGTGGAAACACCATATATTTT

j_gene: TRBJ1-3
v_gene: TRBV5-8
abundance: once
d_gene: TRBD1
CDR3aa: CASSLVTGGRFINSGNTIYF
CDR3nt: TGTGCCAGCAGCTTGGTGACAGGGGGCCGATTTATAAACTCTGGAAACACCATATATTTT

j_gene: TRBJ2-7
v_gene: TRBV5-1
abundance: -
d_gene: -
CDR3aa: CASSISVGDYEQYF
CDR3nt: TGCGCCAGCAGTATTAGCGTCGGGGATTACGAGCAGTACTTC

j_gene: TRBJ2-3
v_gene: TRBV30
abundance: once
d_gene: -
CDR3aa: CAWSVKRADTQYF
CDR3nt: TGTGCCTGGAGTGTCAAGAGGGCGGATACGCAGTATTTT

j_gene: TRBJ1-6
v_gene: TRBV2
abundance: -
d_gene: -
CDR3aa: CASTTAGSSYNSPLHF
CDR3nt: TGTGCCAGCACCACGGCGGGGAGCTCCTATAATTCACCCCTCCACTTT

j_gene: TRBJ2-7
v_gene: TRBV7-3
abundance: -
d_gene: TRBD1
CDR3aa: CASSLTGGSEEQYF
CDR3nt: TGTGCCAGCAGCCTGACAGGGGGCAGTGAAGAGCAGTACTTC

j_gene: TRBJ2-7
v_gene: TRBV11-2
abundance: -
d_gene: -
CDR3aa: CASSLDPVPTYEQYF
CDR3nt: TGTGCCAGCAGCTTAGATCCAGTACCCACCTACGAGCAGTACTTC

j_gene: TRBJ2-7
v_gene: TRBV5-5
abundance: few
d_gene: -
CDR3aa: CASSTGLMGNEQYF
CDR3nt: TGTGCCAGCAGCACGGGACTGATGGGCAACGAGCAGTACTTC

j_gene: TRBJ1-5
v_gene: TRBV7-9
abundance: -
d_gene: TRBD1
CDR3aa: CASSLNRGPIYSNQPQHF
CDR3nt: TGTGCCAGCAGCTTAAACAGGGGCCCAATTTATAGCAATCAGCCCCAGCATTTT

j_gene: TRBJ2-1
v_gene: TRBV30
abundance: -
d_gene: -
CDR3aa: CAWSWWQNNNEQFF
CDR3nt: TGTGCCTGGAGTTGGTGGCAGAATAACAATGAGCAGTTCTTC

j_gene: TRBJ1-2
v_gene: TRBV19
abundance: few
d_gene: TRBD1
CDR3aa: CASSIDSGGAYGYTF
CDR3nt: TGTGCCAGTAGTATAGATTCAGGGGGCGCCTATGGCTACACCTTC

j_gene: TRBJ2-2
v_gene: TRBV19
abundance: -
d_gene: -
CDR3aa: CASSIGGPGELFF
CDR3nt: TGTGCCAGTAGTATCGGGGGGCCCGGGGAGCTGTTTTTT

j_gene: TRBJ2-5
v_gene: TRBV5-8
abundance: -
d_gene: -
CDR3aa: CASMGGAGAIQETQYF
CDR3nt: TGTGCCAGCATGGGAGGCGCGGGGGCAATCCAAGAGACCCAGTACTTC

j_gene: TRBJ1-5
v_gene: TRBV28
abundance: -
d_gene: -
CDR3aa: CASRGGDINNQPQHF
CDR3nt: TGTGCCAGCAGAGGGGGGGATATCAACAATCAGCCCCAGCATTTT

j_gene: TRBJ1-5
v_gene: TRBV5-6
abundance: -
d_gene: -
CDR3aa: CASSLAGRVRGNQPQHF
CDR3nt: TGTGCCAGCAGCTTGGCTGGCAGGGTACGGGGCAATCAGCCCCAGCATTTT

j_gene: TRBJ1-1
v_gene: TRBV7-3
abundance: -
d_gene: TRBD1
CDR3aa: CASSYAPGQLAFF
CDR3nt: TGTGCCAGCAGCTACGCTCCGGGACAGTTAGCTTTCTTT

j_gene: TRBJ1-6
v_gene: TRBV18
abundance: once
d_gene: TRBD1
CDR3aa: CASSHSPGQGNSPLHF
CDR3nt: TGTGCCAGCTCGCACTCCCCGGGACAGGGAAATTCACCCCTCCACTTT

j_gene: TRBJ1-2
v_gene: TRBV15
abundance: few
d_gene: -
CDR3aa: CATSPGQGYGYTF
CDR3nt: TGTGCCACCAGCCCCGGTCAGGGCTATGGCTACACCTTC

j_gene: TRBJ2-3
v_gene: TRBV10-3
abundance: -
d_gene: -
CDR3aa: CAIAGDHTDTQYF
CDR3nt: TGTGCCATCGCAGGGGATCACACAGATACGCAGTATTTT

j_gene: TRBJ2-5
v_gene: TRBV5-5
abundance: -
d_gene: -
CDR3aa: CASSLATGPEETQYF
CDR3nt: TGTGCCAGCAGCCTGGCGACTGGCCCTGAAGAGACCCAGTACTTC

j_gene: TRBJ2-3
v_gene: TRBV10-3
abundance: few
d_gene: TRBD2
CDR3aa: CAIKTSGEADTQYF
CDR3nt: TGTGCCATCAAGACTAGCGGGGAAGCAGATACGCAGTATTTT

j_gene: TRBJ2-7
v_gene: TRBV2
abundance: -
d_gene: TRBD1
CDR3aa: CASSGQGWGEQYF
CDR3nt: TGTGCCAGCAGTGGACAGGGGTGGGGCGAGCAGTACTTC

j_gene: TRBJ2-5
v_gene: TRBV20-1
abundance: once
d_gene: -
CDR3aa: CSASSETQYF
CDR3nt: TGCAGTGCTAGTTCTGAGACCCAGTACTTC

j_gene: TRBJ1-2
v_gene: TRBV5-4
abundance: -
d_gene: -
CDR3aa: CASSFWGVGGGYTF
CDR3nt: TGTGCCAGCAGCTTTTGGGGAGTAGGAGGTGGCTACACCTTC

j_gene: TRBJ2-3
v_gene: TRBV7-7
abundance: -
d_gene: -
CDR3aa: CASSKGLPSTDTQYF
CDR3nt: TGTGCCAGCAGCAAGGGACTTCCAAGCACAGATACGCAGTATTTT

j_gene: TRBJ1-2
v_gene: TRBV29-1
abundance: -
d_gene: -
CDR3aa: CSALTVGVGGYTF
CDR3nt: TGCAGCGCCTTGACGGTAGGGGTAGGTGGCTACACCTTC

j_gene: TRBJ2-2
v_gene: TRBV27
abundance: -
d_gene: TRBD1
CDR3aa: CASGDRANTGELFF
CDR3nt: TGTGCCAGCGGAGACAGGGCGAACACCGGGGAGCTGTTTTTT

j_gene: TRBJ1-6
v_gene: TRBV19
abundance: -
d_gene: TRBD1
CDR3aa: CASRPDRGQSPLHF
CDR3nt: TGTGCCAGTAGACCGGACAGGGGGCAATCACCCCTCCACTTT

j_gene: TRBJ1-1
v_gene: TRBV13
abundance: -
d_gene: -
CDR3aa: CASSPRGDSGEAFF
CDR3nt: TGTGCCAGCAGCCCCCGGGGGGATTCCGGTGAAGCTTTCTTT

j_gene: TRBJ2-2
v_gene: TRBV6-4
abundance: -
d_gene: -
CDR3aa: CASSVGGTTGELFF
CDR3nt: TGTGCCAGCAGTGTCGGCGGGACGACCGGGGAGCTGTTTTTT